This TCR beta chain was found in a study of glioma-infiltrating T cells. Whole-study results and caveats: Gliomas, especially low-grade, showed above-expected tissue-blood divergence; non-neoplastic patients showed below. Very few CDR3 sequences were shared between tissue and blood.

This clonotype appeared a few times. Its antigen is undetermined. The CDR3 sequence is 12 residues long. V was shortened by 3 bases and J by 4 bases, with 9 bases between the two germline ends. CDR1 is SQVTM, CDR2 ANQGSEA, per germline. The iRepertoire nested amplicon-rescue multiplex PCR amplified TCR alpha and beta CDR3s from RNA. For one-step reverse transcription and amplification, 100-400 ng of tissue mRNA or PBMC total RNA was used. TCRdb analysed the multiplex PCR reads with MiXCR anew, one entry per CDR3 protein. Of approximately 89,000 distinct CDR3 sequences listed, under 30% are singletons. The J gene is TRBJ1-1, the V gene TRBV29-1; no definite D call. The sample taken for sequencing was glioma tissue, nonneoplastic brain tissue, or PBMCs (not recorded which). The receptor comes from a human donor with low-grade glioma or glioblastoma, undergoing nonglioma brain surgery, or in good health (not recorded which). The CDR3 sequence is CSVDTFTTEAFF. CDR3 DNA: TGCAGCGTTGACACCTTTACCACTGAAGCTTTCTTT.